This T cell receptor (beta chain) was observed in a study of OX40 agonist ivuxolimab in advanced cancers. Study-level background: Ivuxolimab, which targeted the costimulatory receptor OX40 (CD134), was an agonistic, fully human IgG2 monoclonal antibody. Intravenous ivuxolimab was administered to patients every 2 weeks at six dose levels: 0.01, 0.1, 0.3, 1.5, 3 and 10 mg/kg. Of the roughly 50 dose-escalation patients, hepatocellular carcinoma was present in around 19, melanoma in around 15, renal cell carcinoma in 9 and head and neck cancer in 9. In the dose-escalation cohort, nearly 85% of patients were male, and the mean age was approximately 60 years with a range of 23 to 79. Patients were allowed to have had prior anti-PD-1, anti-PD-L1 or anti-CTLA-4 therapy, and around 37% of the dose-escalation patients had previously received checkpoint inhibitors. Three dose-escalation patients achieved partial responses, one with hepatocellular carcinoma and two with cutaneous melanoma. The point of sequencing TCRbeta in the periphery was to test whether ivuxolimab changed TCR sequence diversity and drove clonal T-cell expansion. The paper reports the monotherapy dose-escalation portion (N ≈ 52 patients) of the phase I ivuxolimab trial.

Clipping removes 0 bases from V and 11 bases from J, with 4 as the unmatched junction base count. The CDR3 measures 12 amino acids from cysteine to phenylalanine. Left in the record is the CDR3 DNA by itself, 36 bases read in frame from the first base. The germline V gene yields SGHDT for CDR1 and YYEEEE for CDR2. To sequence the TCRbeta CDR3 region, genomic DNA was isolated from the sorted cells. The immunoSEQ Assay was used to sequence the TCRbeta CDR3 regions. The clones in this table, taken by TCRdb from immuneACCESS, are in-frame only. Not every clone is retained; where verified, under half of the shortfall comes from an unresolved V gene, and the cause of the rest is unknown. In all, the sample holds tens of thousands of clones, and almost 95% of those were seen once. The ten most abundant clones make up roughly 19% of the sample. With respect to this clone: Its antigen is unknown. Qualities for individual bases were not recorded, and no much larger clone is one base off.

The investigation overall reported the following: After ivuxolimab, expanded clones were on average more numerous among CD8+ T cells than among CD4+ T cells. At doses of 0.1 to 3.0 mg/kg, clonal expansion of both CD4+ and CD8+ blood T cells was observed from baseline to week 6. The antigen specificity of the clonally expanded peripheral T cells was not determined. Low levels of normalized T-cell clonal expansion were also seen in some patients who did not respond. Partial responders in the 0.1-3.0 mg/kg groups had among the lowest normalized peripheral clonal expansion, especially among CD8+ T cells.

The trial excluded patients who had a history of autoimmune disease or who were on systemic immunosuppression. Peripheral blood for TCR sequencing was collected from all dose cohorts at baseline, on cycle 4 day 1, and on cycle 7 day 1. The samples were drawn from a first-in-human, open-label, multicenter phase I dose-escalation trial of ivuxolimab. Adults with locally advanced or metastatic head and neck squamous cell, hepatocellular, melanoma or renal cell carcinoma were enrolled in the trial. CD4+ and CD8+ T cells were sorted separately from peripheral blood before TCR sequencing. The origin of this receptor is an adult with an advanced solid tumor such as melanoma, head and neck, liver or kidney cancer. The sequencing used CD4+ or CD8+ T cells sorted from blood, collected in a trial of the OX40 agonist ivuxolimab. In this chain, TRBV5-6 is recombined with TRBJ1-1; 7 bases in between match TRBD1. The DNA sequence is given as TGTGCCAGCAGCTTGGTACAGGGGAGGGCTTTCTTT. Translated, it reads CASSLVQGRAFF.